Here is one T cell receptor (beta chain) with its context. What antigen it recognizes has not been identified. The sample holds no much larger clone one base away, and base qualities are not on file. The CDR3 sequence holds 16 residues, the cysteine and phenylalanine included. Kept here is only the CDR3 DNA, which spans 48 bases and is read in frame from base 1. V loses 4 bases at its end and J loses 2 bases; junction bases beyond the gene matches: 6. CDR1 and CDR2, looked up from the germline V gene, are ENHRY and SYGVKD. CD4+ T cells from unexposed donors were collected before the COVID-19 pandemic (2011-2018). The EasySep CD4+ T cell isolation kit was used to isolate CD4+ T cells once the cultures had run for about 11 days. As far as cell numbers permitted, CD4+ T cells from unexposed donors were tested for reactivity against SARS-CoV-2 S and N as well as four spike pools from common cold coronaviruses. Each well received approximately 2 million PBMCs, cultured in IMDM supplemented with about 5.4% human AB serum and about 10 IU/ml IL-2. Half of the culture medium was replaced with fresh IL-2-containing medium on days 3 and 7. In general, triplicate replicate wells were used for every peptide culture condition. Leukapheresis product for the unexposed donors was bought commercially. Ficoll-Paque PLUS gradient centrifugation was used to isolate PBMCs from either whole blood or leukapheresis product. PBMCs were either cryopreserved at -140°C or used fresh in the expansion assay. The QIAamp Micro DNA Kit was used to extract genomic DNA from the CD4+ T cells.

The library relied on the immunoSEQ multiplex PCR assay. In the original analysis: During preprocessing, nonproductive sequences were discarded, as were any CDR3s that did not begin with C, did not end with F or W, or were shorter than 7 amino acids. Antigen-specific clonotypes were called with the MANAFEST web app on the basis of expansion relative to the reference and to other culture wells. A clone counted as positive if significantly expanded in 2 of 3 replicate wells versus the reference culture at FDR below 0.05. For a clone to be considered positive, significant expansion relative to all other tandem wells and an odds ratio above 5 were also required. Pairwise Levenshtein distance, computed with the stringdist R package after three terminal residues were trimmed from each end, was used as the measure of CDR3 homology. TCRdb limited this immuneACCESS table to in-frame rearrangements with V and J called. A share of clones is missing; checked studies link under half to unresolved V genes, and the rest is unexplained. V and J calls and clone size are copied from that table; D and trimming were computed from the DNA. The sample has approximately 20,000 clones on record, over 70% of them singletons. Around 17% of the sample comes from the top ten.

This record belongs to a study of CD4 T cells in relation to SARS-CoV-2 and coronaviruses (dated by TCRdb to the early 2020s). Background for the entire study: In the ViraFEST assay, PBMCs were cultured with antigen for approximately 11 days, after which TCR beta CDR3s were sequenced to identify antigen-specific clonal expansions. An HIV-1 Nef peptide pool or a no-peptide culture served as the negative reference condition. Patient-derived lymphoblastoid cell lines were used to map the HLA restriction of shared crossreactive spike epitopes. Memory CD4+ T cell crossreactivity between SARS-CoV-2 and common cold coronavirus spike proteins was assessed at the TCR clonotype level in the study. The Adaptive Biotechnologies TCR-sequencing kit was used to sequence samples from three pre-COVID donors and the naive versus memory experiments, while other data came from Illumina-based sequencing. A different TCR-beta assay, based on Illumina, was used to sequence expansion assays from other donors in the study.

General findings and caveats noted by the study authors: Since the crossreactivity analysis centred on spike protein, crossreactivity against other viral proteins was not assessed. In about 60% of donors, memory CD4+ clonotypes turned up that crossrecognized SARS-CoV-2 and at least one common cold coronavirus spike. Because no donor provided both pre-pandemic and post-infection samples, tracing the source of pre-existing responses was limited. Compared with monoreactive clones, crossreactive clones had significantly weaker SARS-CoV-2-driven expansion, a result consistent with antigenic imprinting. The study was limited by small numbers of patients and tested TCRs.

The sample taken for sequencing was CD4+ T cells from PBMCs, cultured in vitro. This clonotype originated in a human donor in good health. The sequence joins TRBV10-3 to TRBJ2-7, and 12 bases in between align with TRBD2. The CDR3 protein sequence reads: CAISGGLAGGPYEQYF. The DNA is TGTGCCATCAGTGGGGGCCTAGCGGGAGGGCCCTACGAGCAGTACTTC.